Listed here are 18 T cell receptor beta chains from one sample, sequenced in a study of T cell responses to AZD1222 COVID-19 vaccine. TCRdb keeps only in-frame clones here, not all; method: immunoSEQ multiplex PCR. The sample carries about 120,000 clones, roughly 90% recorded once. The sample consisted of peripheral blood, taken on day 0 of AZD1222 vaccination. The origin of the receptors is an adult in good health.

The chain joins TRBV7-6 to TRBJ1-1, with 8 bases that match TRBD1. CDR3 size: 13 residues. CDR1 is SGHVS and CDR2 is FNYEAQ in the germline V gene. After removal of 5 bases from V and 8 bases from J, the junction contained 7 bases not matched to a gene. CDR3 amino acids: CASSPGQGREAFF. In nucleotides, the CDR3 is TGTGCCAGCAGCCCCGGACAGGGAAGGGAAGCTTTCTTT. The full variable domain, with the rest looked up from reference TRBV7-6 and TRBJ1-1, is GAGVSQSPRYKVTKRGQDVALRCDPISGHVSLYWYRQALGQGPEFLTYFNYEAQQDKSGLPNDRFSAERPEGSISTLTIQRTEQRDSAMYRCASSPGQGREAFFGQGTRLTVV.

V gene TRBV5-4 combines with J gene TRBJ1-2; no clear D. Germline V gene lookup returns CDR1 SGHNT and CDR2 YYREEE (reference sequence). Trimming left V 4 bases short and J 7 bases short, with 17 bases between. The CDR3 runs 14 residues. For the CDR3, the DNA is TGTGCCAGCAGCCCGATGTCAGGACTAGTTGGCTACACCTTC. It yields the protein CASSPMSGLVGYTF.

The chain links TRBV2 to TRBJ2-7; 13 bases align to TRBD2. This CDR3 is built from 19 residues. The V segment lost 3 bases and the J segment 3 bases; nucleotides outside the gene matches: 14. Germline loops: CDR1 SNHLY, CDR2 FYNNEI. CDR3 DNA sequence: TGTGCCAGCAGTGACCAACTAGCGGGGGGGGTCCCTCTCCGCTACGAGCAGTACTTC. Protein sequence: CASSDQLAGGVPLRYEQYF.

CDR3 protein: CASSVADSLNTEAFF. CDR3 sequence (DNA): TGTGCCAGCAGCGTAGCGGACAGTTTGAACACTGAAGCTTTCTTT. V and J are TRBV9 and TRBJ1-1, with D possibly matching TRBD1 (6 bases). The germline V gene has CDR1 SGDLS and CDR2 YYNGEE. The V end was cut by 0 bases, the J end by 0 bases, with 9 bases between. This CDR3 comprises 15 residues.

About this clone itself: The identical CDR3 is also encoded by other nucleotide sequences in the sample. This rearrangement joins TRBV9 to TRBJ1-1; TRBD1 aligns across 8 bases. After removal of 4 bases from V and 4 bases from J, the junction contained 6 bases not matched to a gene. The length of the CDR3 is 14 residues. CDR1 SGDLS and CDR2 YYNGEE come from the germline V gene. The CDR3 bases are TGTGCCAGCAGCCCCCGTACAGGGGGCACTGAAGCTTTCTTT. This codes for CASSPRTGGTEAFF.

This rearrangement joins TRBV6-2 or TRBV6-3 to TRBJ2-3, with 7 bases aligning to TRBD2. Germline loops: CDR1 MNHEY, CDR2 SVGEGT. CDR3 length equals 15 residues. Trimming took 5 bases from V and 2 from J; bases not matched to a gene: 7. This CDR3 is CASSRQSGATDTQYF. The DNA for the CDR3 is TGTGCCAGCAGTCGCCAGAGCGGGGCCACAGATACGCAGTATTTT.

This chain connects TRBV19 to TRBJ2-1; 7 nucleotides line up with TRBD2. Germline V CDR1 and CDR2: LNHDA, SQIVND (reference sequence). J gave up 4 bases and V 7 bases, and 16 bases lay outside the gene matches. The CDR3 loop spans 17 amino acids. The CDR3, as DNA: TGTGCCAGTAAAAATCCAGCGGGGATGACGGGGTACAATGAGCAGTTCTTC. Translating it yields CASKNPAGMTGYNEQFF.

The chain couples TRBV7-8 to TRBJ1-1; 8 bases agree with TRBD1. Germline V gives CDR1 SGHVS, CDR2 FQNEAQ. The CDR3 consists of 14 residues. V was clipped by 2 bases and J by 7 bases; unmatched bases: 6. The CDR3 loop is CASSLRTGQSEAFF. CDR3 bases: TGTGCCAGCAGCTTAAGGACAGGGCAAAGTGAAGCTTTCTTT.

This clone was recorded a few times. The chain recombines TRBV6-1 with TRBJ2-5; TRBD1 agrees at 7 bases. V was clipped by 3 bases and J by 12 bases; unmatched bases: 13. This CDR3 comprises 14 residues. Per the germline V gene, CDR1 is MNHNS and CDR2 is SASEGT. The CDR3, as DNA: TGTGCCAGCAGTGACCGGGACAGACAACCCAGGGAGTACTTC. This translates into CASSDRDRQPREYF.

This chain uses TRBV10-3 with TRBJ1-2; D remains unclear. Germline V gives CDR1 ENHRY, CDR2 SYGVKD. CDR3 size: 15 residues. V shed 0 bases and J shed 2 bases, with 10 bases lying between them. This chain's CDR3 is CAISESPLANYGYTF. For the CDR3, the DNA is TGTGCCATCAGTGAGTCGCCATTAGCGAACTATGGCTACACCTTC.

This chain joins TRBV19 and TRBJ1-2; unclear D gene. CDR3 length: 15 residues. The germline CDR1 and CDR2 sequences are LNHDA and SQIVND (reference sequence). V was pared by 3 bases and J by 1 base, with 12 bases between. The CDR3 DNA sequence: TGTGCCAGTAGTATCGGACCGGGAGTTAACTATGGCTACACCTTC. This gives the protein CASSIGPGVNYGYTF.

The chain employs TRBV6-1 and TRBJ2-6; D is uncertain. V dropped 1 base and J dropped 0 bases, with 4 bases sitting between them. Germline CDR1 is MNHNS and CDR2 is SASEGT. The CDR3 contains 15 residues. The CDR3 sequence: CASSEGDSGANVLTF. The CDR3 DNA reads TGTGCCAGCAGTGAAGGAGACTCTGGGGCCAACGTCCTGACTTTC.

This clone showed up just once. The rearrangement joins TRBV4-3 to TRBJ1-2, with D uncertain. There are 15 residues in the CDR3. The germline V gene has CDR1 LGHNA and CDR2 YSLEER. The ends were cut back, 0 bases at V and 4 bases at J, with 12 bases in the middle. The CDR3 DNA sequence: TGCGCCAGCAGCCAAGATCAAGGGCCGGGCTATGGCTACACCTTC. It translates to CASSQDQGPGYGYTF.

The chain is built from TRBV19 and TRBJ2-1; D is perhaps TRBD2 (6 bases). The CDR3 has 16 residues. Germline CDR1 reads LNHDA; CDR2 reads SQIVND (reference sequence). V gave up 1 base and J gave up 1 base, with 11 bases separating them. This CDR3 is CASSIGGGESYNEQFF. The CDR3 region has the DNA TGTGCCAGTAGTATAGGGGGCGGGGAGTCCTACAATGAGCAGTTCTTC.

In its sample, this clone was seen once. The chain uses TRBV18 and TRBJ1-3, with 7 nucleotides matching TRBD1. V gave up 2 bases and J gave up 4 bases; unmatched junction bases: 5. The CDR3 consists of 15 residues. Germline-derived CDR1 and CDR2 are KGHSH and LQKENI. CDR3 residues: CASSPDRADGNTIYF. CDR3 coding DNA: TGTGCCAGCTCACCAGACAGGGCGGACGGAAACACCATATATTTT.

The chain uses TRBV5-4 and TRBJ1-2; TRBD1 matches 10 bases. CDR1 and CDR2 from the germline V gene are SGHNT and YYREEE (reference sequence). J was trimmed by 2 bases and V by 0 bases; bases with no gene match: 4. The CDR3 is made up of 16 amino acids. The CDR3 coding sequence is TGTGCCAGCAGCTTGGCCGGGACAGGGGCGAACTATGGCTACACCTTC. Translated: CASSLAGTGANYGYTF. Looking up the rest from reference TRBV5-4 and TRBJ1-2 gives the full variable domain: ETGVTQSPTHLIKTRGQQVTLRCSSQSGHNTVSWYQQALGQGPQFIFQYYREEENGRGNFPPRFSGLQFPNYSSELNVNALELDDSALYLCASSLAGTGANYGYTFGSGTRLTVV.

The CDR3 reads CASGWGQGSGETQYF. CDR3 nucleotide sequence: TGTGCCAGCGGTTGGGGGCAGGGGTCGGGAGAGACCCAGTACTTC. The genes are TRBV11-2 and TRBJ2-5; possible D gene TRBD1, 6 bases. Germline-derived CDR1 and CDR2 are SGHAT and FQNNGV. The CDR3 is 15 residues long. The V end lost 8 bases, the J end lost 4 bases, and 20 bases lay between the germline ends.

V is TRBV18 and J is TRBJ2-1, with D perhaps given as TRBD1 or TRBD2 (5 bases each). V lost 0 bases and J lost 10, with 13 bases in between. This CDR3 region has 14 residues. Germline V lookup: CDR1 KGHSH, CDR2 LQKENI. CDR3 residues: CASSPPWGKVEQFF. Written as DNA, the CDR3 is TGTGCCAGCTCACCACCGTGGGGGAAAGTGGAGCAGTTCTTC.